This T cell receptor beta chain was sequenced in a study of T cells after posttransplantation cyclophosphamide (dated by TCRdb to 2016 to 2017). About the study as a whole: T cell repertoire reconstitution was tracked by TRB sequencing after myeloablative bone marrow transplantation in which posttransplantation cyclophosphamide was used as GVHD prophylaxis. Antigen receptor sequencing was done on samples from some 35 PTCy-treated patients and from roughly 15 related bone marrow donors of those patients. Blood from all 30 or so PTCy patients with 1-year posttransplant specimens was subjected to TRB sequencing. In 3 patients, up to roughly 3 additional blood samples taken between 2 and 5.2 years after transplant also underwent TRB sequencing, as did pretransplant blood from a handful of patients. Because TRA and TRB clonality correlated tightly in 9 samples, the subsequent TCR analyses were limited to TRB only. Public TRB sequences were compared against a database of over 3,000 sequences linked to responses to pathogens, tumor antigens, self-antigens and alloantigens.

What the treatment or condition label conveys for this sample: high-dose cyclophosphamide on days +3 and +4 as single-agent GVHD prophylaxis. PTCy patients received busulfan and fludarabine conditioning, a related or unrelated marrow graft, and cyclophosphamide on days +3 and +4. PTCy-treated patients came from a prospective multi-institutional clinical trial. Mononuclear cells from peripheral blood and bone marrow were separated by Ficoll-Hypaque density centrifugation and then cryopreserved. Of note for this clone: Its binding antigen is unknown. No much larger clonotype is one base removed from it; base qualities were not supplied.

What the authors observed across the whole study: Across 45 or so patients, TRB clonality was highly associated with recipient CMV seropositivity and CMV reactivation, and PTCy diversity was similar to diversity in CNI/methotrexate controls. At 1-2 months, donor-recipient similarity was low but rose over the first year, and the later blood repertoires were often dominated by donor CD8+ memory clones. The TRB repertoires of T cells infiltrating skin or GI tract showed only limited overlap with the TRB repertoires of T cells in blood.

Genomic DNA was used for TRB sequencing, which was performed with the immunoSEQ assay at survey resolution or with the hsTCRB kit. The authors' analysis ran thus. The immunoSEQ software handled the initial read processing, while the LymphoSeq R package was used for the repertoire analyses. Clonality was computed as 1 minus normalized Shannon entropy, and a Gini coefficient was also calculated for each TRB dataset. Phenotypes of unsorted samples were inferred by mapping TRB sequences from sorted subsets of the recipient or donor onto unsorted samples of the same recipient. TCRdb stores this immuneACCESS table with in-frame sequences only. Part of the clones is absent; in the studies checked, under half of the shortfall reflects unresolved V genes, and no reason is known for the rest. Clonal size and the V and J genes are those of that table, whereas D and trimming came from the DNA. Across this sample there are about 5,000 clones, with roughly 76% seen only once. The biggest ten clones account for 30% to 40% of the sample.

From its cysteine to its phenylalanine, the CDR3 spans 13 amino acids. Only the CDR3 part of the read is kept: 39 bases, read in frame from the first base. V and J lose 4 bases and 0 bases, and a span of 5 bases separates them. Via the germline V gene (reference sequence), CDR1 is LNHDA and CDR2 SQIVND. The source is a male patient aged 55 to 70 who received an allogeneic stem cell transplant from an unrelated donor, was CMV-positive, and had no GVHD. After a transplant, the donor of the graft may account for some T cells. In this chain, TRBV19 is recombined with TRBJ2-3; the D gene assignment is ambiguous. Sequencing used PBMCs, obtained after allogeneic stem cell transplant with posttransplant cyclophosphamide. CDR3 reads: CASSTTSTDTQYF. The DNA sequence follows: TGTGCCAGTAGTACTACTAGCACAGATACGCAGTATTTT.